What follows are 31 T cell receptor beta chains derived from one specimen sequenced in a study of shared clonotypes between healthy human individuals (dated by TCRdb to 2018 to 2021). The library was built by means of the immunoSEQ multiplex PCR assay. TCRdb limited this immuneACCESS table to in-frame rearrangements with V and J called. A share of clones is missing; checked studies link under half to unresolved V genes, and the rest is unexplained. For this sample the table gives 1.5 million to 2.5 million clones, of which about 95% were detected only once. The ten largest clones take up 1.2% of the sample. CD8 naive samples consisted of CD45RO-negative cells that were positively selected for CCR7, yielding a CD45RA+CCR7+ population without TemRA cells. Sequencing used naive CD8+ T cells sorted from blood. According to the study, the label for this sample's cell subset or site signals: CD45RA+CCR7+. These receptor sequences come from a man aged 18-30 years in good health.

This chain links TRBV28 with TRBJ1-1; D is unresolved. Trimming removed 5 bases from V and 4 bases from J, with 14 bases in between. Germline values: CDR1 MDHEN, CDR2 SYDVKM. The CDR3 covers 14 residues. The CDR3 region is CASSPGHRGTEAFF. The CDR3 coding sequence is TGTGCCAGCAGTCCGGGCCACCGAGGCACTGAAGCTTTCTTT. The variable domain in full, with the rest retrieved from reference TRBV28 and TRBJ1-1, is DVKVTQSSRYLVKRTGEKVFLECVQDMDHENMFWYRQDPGLGLRLIYFSYDVKMKEKGDIPEGYSVSREKKERFSLILESASTNQTSMYLCASSPGHRGTEAFFGQGTRLTVV.

The chain employs TRBV6-6 and TRBJ2-7, with 7 bases identical to TRBD2. Germline V gene data show CDR1 as MNHNY and CDR2 as SVGAGI (reference sequence). The ends lost 7 bases at V and 3 bases at J; junction bases unmatched: 6. This CDR3 is 13 amino acids long. Written as DNA, the CDR3 is TGTGCCAGCAAAGGCGGGAGAATCTACGAGCAGTACTTC. Its translation is CASKGGRIYEQYF.

The gene calls are TRBV5-6 and TRBJ2-5; TRBD2 agrees at 8 bases. This CDR3 is 15 amino acids long. Germline V gene sequence: CDR1 SGHDT, CDR2 YYEEEE. Germline trimming cut 4 bases from V and 5 bases from J; bases unmatched to any gene: 10. The CDR3 nucleotides are TGTGCCAGCAGCAAGCGGGAGCCCATATGGGAGACCCAGTACTTC. Translated: CASSKREPIWETQYF.

In this sample, this clone turned up once. This sequence joins TRBV5-1 and TRBJ1-2; D gene unclear. CDR1 and CDR2 from the germline V gene are SGHRS and YFSETQ. V was pared by 0 bases and J by 8 bases, with 11 bases between. The CDR3 loop spans 13 amino acids. The CDR3 DNA follows: TGCGCCAGCAGCTTGGACTCCACTTGGGGCTACACCTTC. This translates into CASSLDSTWGYTF.

This clone was counted a few times. The chain combines TRBV19 with TRBJ2-2; a weak D match, TRBD2 (6 bases). The V end lost 8 bases, the J end lost 7 bases, and 17 bases lay between the germline ends. This CDR3 region has 14 residues. Germline CDR1 is LNHDA and CDR2 is SQIVND (reference sequence). CDR3 sequence: CASVFVGGVGELFF. The DNA for the CDR3 is TGTGCCAGTGTTTTCGTGGGAGGCGTCGGGGAGCTGTTTTTT.

This chain links TRBV29-1 with TRBJ2-1; the match to TRBD2 covers 9 bases. The ends lost 8 bases at V and 4 bases at J; junction bases unmatched: 12. Germline V lookup: CDR1 SQVTM, CDR2 ANQGSEA. The CDR3 covers 15 residues. CDR3 loop: CSTEGGGRGYNEQFF. The CDR3 DNA sequence: TGCAGCACCGAGGGAGGCGGGAGGGGTTACAATGAGCAGTTCTTC.

The CDR3 region has the DNA TGTGCCAGCAGCTCTTCCTGGAATGGCACTGAAGCTTTCTTT. Protein sequence: CASSSSWNGTEAFF. This chain links TRBV13 with TRBJ1-1; D remains unclear. The CDR3 totals 14 residues. Germline CDR1 PRHDT, CDR2 FYEKMQ (reference sequence). Trimming stripped 4 bases from V and 4 bases from J, with 13 bases between.

As to this clone: This specimen includes other DNA sequences encoding the same CDR3. The rearrangement uses TRBV6-5 and TRBJ2-3; TRBD2 is a possible D gene (5 bases). The length of the CDR3 is 14 residues. Trimming took 2 bases from V and 1 from J, leaving 7 bases between them. The germline V gene has CDR1 MNHEY and CDR2 SVGAGI. The DNA of the CDR3 is TGTGCCAGCAGTTACCGGGAAGGCACAGATACGCAGTATTTT. Translation: CASSYREGTDTQYF.

V usage is TRBV10-3 and J usage is TRBJ2-7, with 11 bases aligning to TRBD1. V was clipped by 1 base and J by 3 bases; unmatched bases: 2. CDR1 is ENHRY and CDR2 is SYGVKD in the germline V gene. This CDR3 spans 15 amino acids. CDR3: CAISEYGTGGYEQYF. Written as DNA, the CDR3 is TGTGCCATCAGTGAGTATGGGACAGGGGGCTACGAGCAGTACTTC.

V and J are TRBV25-1 and TRBJ1-6, with a weak D call TRBD1 (5 bases). Trimming pared 0 bases from V and 4 bases from J, leaving 16 bases between. The CDR3 contains 18 residues. CDR1 and CDR2 (germline): MGHDK, SYGVNS. CDR3 nucleotide sequence: TGTGCCAGCAGTGAATATAGGGCCGTGGGGGTTTATAATTCACCCCTCCACTTT. Encoded protein: CASSEYRAVGVYNSPLHF.

This clone was observed a handful of times. This chain connects TRBV30 to TRBJ1-5; D might be TRBD1 (5 bases). CDR1 GTSNPN and CDR2 SVGIG come from the germline V gene (reference sequence). V lost 3 bases to trimming and J lost 7 bases, with 13 bases between them. This CDR3 contains 13 residues. The CDR3 spells CAWSGGAQQPQHF. CDR3 nucleotide sequence: TGTGCCTGGAGCGGCGGGGCGCAACAGCCCCAGCATTTT.

This clone was recorded only once. The rearrangement links TRBV7-2 to TRBJ2-7; D is undetermined. This CDR3 comprises 13 residues. The V end was cut by 6 bases, the J end by 1 base, with 10 bases between. Germline V lookup: CDR1 SGHTA, CDR2 FQGNSA. The CDR3 is CASRSQVSYEQYF. In DNA, the CDR3 is TGTGCCAGCAGATCTCAGGTTTCCTACGAGCAGTACTTC.

J is TRBJ2-7 and V is TRBV11-2, with TRBD1 identical over 9 bases. From germline, CDR1 is SGHAT and CDR2 FQNNGV. The CDR3 runs 15 residues. J gave up 3 bases and V 4 bases, and 7 bases lay outside the gene matches. The DNA for the CDR3 is TGTGCCAGCAGCTACGGGACAGGGCCTTTCTACGAGCAGTACTTC. It translates to CASSYGTGPFYEQYF.

The V gene is TRBV9, the J gene TRBJ2-1; D not certain. V gave up 4 bases and J gave up 10 bases, with 15 bases separating them. Germline-derived CDR1 and CDR2 are SGDLS and YYNGEE. The CDR3 consists of 13 residues. The CDR3 DNA reads TGTGCCAGCAGCCAAGAAGGCCTCCTAGAGCAGTTCTTC. This codes for CASSQEGLLEQFF.

The chain uses TRBV7-2 and TRBJ2-2, with 7 bases matching TRBD2. Germline CDR1 SGHTA, CDR2 FQGNSA. The CDR3 loop spans 17 amino acids. Losses at the gene ends were 1 base for V and 4 bases for J; bases not matched to a gene: 9. CDR3 bases: TGTGCCAGCAGCTTAGAATTTTGGCGGGAGAGCACCGGGGAGCTGTTTTTT. It codes for CASSLEFWRESTGELFF.

V gene TRBV13 combines with J gene TRBJ1-2; weak D call: TRBD1 (6 bases). Trimming took off 5 bases at V and 6 bases at J, with 16 bases between the two ends. There are 14 residues in the CDR3. The V gene's germline CDR1 is PRHDT and CDR2 FYEKMQ (reference sequence). CDR3: CASSLLLTGNGYTF. The DNA for the CDR3 is TGTGCCAGCAGCCTGCTATTGACAGGAAATGGCTACACCTTC.

The chain's CDR3 is CASSVEGWVGLAGDEQFF. The CDR3 nucleotides are TGTGCCAGCAGCGTAGAGGGATGGGTGGGACTAGCGGGAGATGAGCAGTTCTTC. J is TRBJ2-1 and V is TRBV9; TRBD2 agrees at 14 bases. Germline V CDR1 and CDR2: SGDLS, YYNGEE. V trimming: 0 bases; J trimming: 8 bases; junction bases outside the gene matches: 10. This CDR3 region has 18 residues.

This chain connects TRBV4-1 to TRBJ1-2, with D tentatively TRBD1 (5 bases). The V end lost 1 base, the J end lost 0 bases, and 12 bases lay between the germline ends. This CDR3 comprises 16 residues. CDR1 is MGHRA, CDR2 YSYEKL, per germline. CDR3 DNA: TGCGCCAGCAGCCAAGGGGCCTCGGGGGCTAACTATGGCTACACCTTC. It specifies CASSQGASGANYGYTF.

The gene calls are TRBV10-3 and TRBJ1-1; possible D gene TRBD1, 5 bases. V lost 6 bases and J 3 bases, leaving 14 bases between the germline ends. There are 14 residues in the CDR3. In germline, CDR1 is ENHRY, CDR2 SYGVKD. The CDR3: CAISRGHSDTEAFF. CDR3 coding DNA: TGTGCCATCAGCCGAGGACATTCGGACACTGAAGCTTTCTTT.

The chain carries TRBV2 and TRBJ2-1; D is perhaps TRBD2 (5 bases). V lost 4 bases to trimming and J lost 2 bases, with 21 bases between them. Germline CDR1 is SNHLY and CDR2 is FYNNEI. The CDR3 sequence is 18 residues long. For the CDR3, the DNA is TGTGCCAGCAGTGTCCCAGAAAAGTCTGCGGGCGCCTACAATGAGCAGTTCTTC. It specifies CASSVPEKSAGAYNEQFF.

The genes are TRBV28 and TRBJ1-1; D gene unclear. Germline assignment: CDR1 MDHEN and CDR2 SYDVKM. Trimming cost V 5 bases and J 0 bases, with 13 bases left between them. The CDR3 runs to 15 residues. The CDR3 reads CASSPPGSVNTEAFF. The CDR3 coding sequence is TGTGCCAGCAGTCCTCCCGGGTCGGTGAACACTGAAGCTTTCTTT.

The V gene is TRBV27, the J gene TRBJ2-2, with D perhaps TRBD2 (5 bases). Germline CDR1 and CDR2: MNHEY and SMNVEV (reference sequence). Trimming pared 3 bases from V and 1 base from J, leaving 15 bases between. This CDR3 region has 17 residues. The CDR3 region is CASSLIGVARNTGELFF. For the CDR3, the DNA is TGTGCCAGCAGTTTGATTGGGGTAGCGAGGAACACCGGGGAGCTGTTTTTT.

The DNA for the CDR3 is TGTGCCAGCAGCTCTTCAGGGGACCCTGAAGCTTTCTTT. Its translation: CASSSSGDPEAFF. The genes are TRBV7-9 and TRBJ1-1; possible D gene TRBD1, 6 bases. CDR3 size: 13 residues. Trimming cost V 4 bases and J 6 bases, with 12 bases left between them. The germline V gene has CDR1 SEHNR and CDR2 FQNEAQ (reference sequence).

In its sample, this clone was seen once. The rearrangement uses TRBV5-1 and TRBJ2-4; tentatively, D is TRBD2 (5 bases). The CDR3 runs 16 residues. Trimming cost V 4 bases and J 7 bases, with 21 bases left between them. Germline V gene lookup returns CDR1 SGHRS and CDR2 YFSETQ. The CDR3 coding sequence is TGCGCCAGCAGCGCCACTAGTATGGAGTATAGGAACATTCAGTACTTC. It specifies CASSATSMEYRNIQYF.

The chain couples TRBV4-1 to TRBJ1-5; perhaps TRBD1 as D (5 bases). The CDR3 covers 14 residues. The germline V and J ends were trimmed by 4 bases and 7 bases, with 14 bases remaining between them. Germline V gene sequence: CDR1 MGHRA, CDR2 YSYEKL. In nucleotides, the CDR3 is TGCGCCAGCAGCCCCGTGAGTGGGGACCAGCCCCAGCATTTT. It encodes CASSPVSGDQPQHF.

Comments on this clone: Other DNA sequences of this sample code for an identical CDR3. The V call is TRBV30, the J call TRBJ1-4; D gene uncertain. CDR1 and CDR2 (germline): GTSNPN, SVGIG (reference sequence). The CDR3 has 12 amino acids. V lost 1 base and J 6 bases, leaving 6 bases between the germline ends. CDR3 in amino acids: CAWSALDEKLFF. In nucleotides, the CDR3 is TGTGCCTGGAGTGCGTTAGATGAAAAACTGTTTTTT.

The V and J genes are TRBV5-6 and TRBJ2-7, with 8 bases matching TRBD2. J was trimmed by 2 bases and V by 0 bases; bases with no gene match: 7. This CDR3 has 16 residues. Looked up from germline, CDR1 is SGHDT and CDR2 is YYEEEE. The CDR3 coding sequence is TGTGCCAGCAGCTTGGCCGAGAGCGGGGGAGCCTACGAGCAGTACTTC. Amino acid sequence: CASSLAESGGAYEQYF.

This clone was observed once. The same CDR3 arises from other DNA sequences in this sample as well. The chain employs TRBV7-2 and TRBJ2-7; D is unclear. Germline V gene data show CDR1 as SGHTA and CDR2 as FQGNSA. Trimming left V 0 bases short and J 2 bases short, with 5 bases between. CDR3 length: 13 amino acids. Here the CDR3 reads CASSLAGPYEQYF. The CDR3 DNA reads TGTGCCAGCAGCTTAGCGGGCCCCTACGAGCAGTACTTC.

The chain uses TRBV27 and TRBJ2-2, with TRBD2 as a possible D gene (5 bases). There are 16 residues in the CDR3. V was shortened by 1 base and J by 6 bases, with 15 bases between the two germline ends. Germline V CDR1 and CDR2: MNHEY, SMNVEV (reference sequence). Here the CDR3 reads CASSLWLDLGAGELFF. CDR3 nucleotides: TGTGCCAGCAGTTTATGGTTAGATCTGGGAGCCGGGGAGCTGTTTTTT.

CDR3 sequence: CASSLGLLESYEQYF. CDR3 DNA: TGTGCCAGCAGCTTGGGACTATTGGAGTCCTACGAGCAGTACTTC. The chain joins TRBV5-6 to TRBJ2-7, with D perhaps TRBD2 (5 bases). Germline V gives CDR1 SGHDT, CDR2 YYEEEE. Trimming shortened V by 0 bases and J by 1 base, and 11 bases separated the two germline ends. The CDR3 extends over 15 amino acids.

The gene calls are TRBV18 and TRBJ1-2, with 9 bases aligning to TRBD1. The CDR3 is 16 amino acids. Germline CDR1 is KGHSH and CDR2 is LQKENI. V dropped 0 bases and J dropped 6; count of bases not matched to a gene: 8. CDR3 bases: TGTGCCAGCTCACCACCGCCGGGGGACAGGGAAGATGGCTACACCTTC. This encodes CASSPPPGDREDGYTF.